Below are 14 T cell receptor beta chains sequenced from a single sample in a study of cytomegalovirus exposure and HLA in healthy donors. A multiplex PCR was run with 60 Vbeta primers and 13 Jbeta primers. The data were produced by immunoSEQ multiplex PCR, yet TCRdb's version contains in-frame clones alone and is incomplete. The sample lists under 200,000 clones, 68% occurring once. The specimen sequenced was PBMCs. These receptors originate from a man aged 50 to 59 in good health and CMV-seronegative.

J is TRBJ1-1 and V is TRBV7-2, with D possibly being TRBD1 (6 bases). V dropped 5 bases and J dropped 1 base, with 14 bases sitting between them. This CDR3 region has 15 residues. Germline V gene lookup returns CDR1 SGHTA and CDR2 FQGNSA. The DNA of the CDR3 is TGTGCCAGCAGCGAATACGGGACAAAGAACACTGAAGCTTTCTTT. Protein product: CASSEYGTKNTEAFF.

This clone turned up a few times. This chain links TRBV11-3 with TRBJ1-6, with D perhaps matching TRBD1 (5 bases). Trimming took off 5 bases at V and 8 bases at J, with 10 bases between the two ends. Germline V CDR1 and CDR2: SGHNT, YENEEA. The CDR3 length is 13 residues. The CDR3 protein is CASSEGRHSPLHF. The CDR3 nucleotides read TGTGCCAGCAGCGAGGGGAGGCATTCACCCCTCCACTTT.

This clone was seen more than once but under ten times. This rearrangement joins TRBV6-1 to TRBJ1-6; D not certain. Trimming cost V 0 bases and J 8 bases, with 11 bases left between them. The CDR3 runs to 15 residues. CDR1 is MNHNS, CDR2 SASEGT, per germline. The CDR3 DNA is TGTGCCAGCAGTGAAGCGCCAGATTTCTATTCACCCCTCCACTTT. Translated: CASSEAPDFYSPLHF.

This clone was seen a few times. This CDR3 reads CASSWGGRDAEAFF. CDR3 coding DNA: TGTGCCAGCAGCTGGGGAGGCAGGGACGCTGAAGCTTTCTTT. This chain joins TRBV5-4 and TRBJ1-1, with D perhaps TRBD1 (5 bases). Trimming stripped 3 bases from V and 6 bases from J, with 15 bases between. This CDR3 comprises 14 residues. The germline CDR1 and CDR2 sequences are SGHNT and YYREEE (reference sequence).

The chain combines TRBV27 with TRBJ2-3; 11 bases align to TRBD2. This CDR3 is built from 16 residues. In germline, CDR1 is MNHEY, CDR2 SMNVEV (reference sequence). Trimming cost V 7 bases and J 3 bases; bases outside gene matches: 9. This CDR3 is CASTVRASGGTDTQYF. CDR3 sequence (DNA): TGTGCCAGCACCGTCCGGGCTAGCGGGGGGACAGATACGCAGTATTTT.

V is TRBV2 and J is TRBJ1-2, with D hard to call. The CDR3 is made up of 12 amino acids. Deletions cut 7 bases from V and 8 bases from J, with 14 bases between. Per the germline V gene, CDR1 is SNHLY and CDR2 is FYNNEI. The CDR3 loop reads CASTRDKGGYTF. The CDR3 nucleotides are TGTGCCAGCACCCGGGATAAAGGGGGCTACACCTTC. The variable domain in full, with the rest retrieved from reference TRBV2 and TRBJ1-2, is EPEVTQTPSHQVTQMGQEVILRCVPISNHLYFYWYRQILGQKVEFLVSFYNNEISEKSEIFDDQFSVERPDGSNFTLKIRSTKLEDSAMYFCASTRDKGGYTFGSGTRLTVV.

CDR3 sequence: CASFRNGEKLFF. For the CDR3, the DNA is TGTGCCAGCTTCAGGAATGGTGAAAAACTGTTTTTT. The chain combines TRBV28 with TRBJ1-4; D is unclear. V was trimmed by 8 bases and J by 7 bases, leaving 11 bases between them. The CDR3 runs 12 residues. The germline V gene has CDR1 MDHEN and CDR2 SYDVKM.

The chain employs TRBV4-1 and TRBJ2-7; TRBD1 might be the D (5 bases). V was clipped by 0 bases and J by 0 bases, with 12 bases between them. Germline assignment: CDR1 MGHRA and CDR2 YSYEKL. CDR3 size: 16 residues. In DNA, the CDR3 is TGCGCCAGCAGCCAAGAGGGGCGTAGGAGCTCCTACGAGCAGTACTTC. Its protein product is CASSQEGRRSSYEQYF.

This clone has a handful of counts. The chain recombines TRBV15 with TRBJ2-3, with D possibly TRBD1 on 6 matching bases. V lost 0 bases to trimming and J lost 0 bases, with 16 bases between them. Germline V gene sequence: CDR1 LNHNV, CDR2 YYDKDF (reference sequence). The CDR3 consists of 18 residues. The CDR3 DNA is TGTGCCACCAGCAGAGAAGGCAGGGGACCTACTAGCACAGATACGCAGTATTTT. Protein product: CATSREGRGPTSTDTQYF. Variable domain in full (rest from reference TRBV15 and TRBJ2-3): DAMVIQNPRYQVTQFGKPVTLSCSQTLNHNVMYWYQQKSSQAPKLLFHYYDKDFNNEADTPDNFQSRRPNTSFCFLDIRSPGLGDTAMYLCATSREGRGPTSTDTQYFGPGTRLTVL.

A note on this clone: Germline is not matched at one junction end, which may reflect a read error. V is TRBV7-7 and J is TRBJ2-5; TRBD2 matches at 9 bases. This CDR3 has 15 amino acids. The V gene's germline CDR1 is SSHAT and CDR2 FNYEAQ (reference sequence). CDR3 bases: TGTGCTAGCAGCTTAGGGCGGGGGGGGCCAGAGACCCAGTACTTC. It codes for CASSLGRGGPETQYF.

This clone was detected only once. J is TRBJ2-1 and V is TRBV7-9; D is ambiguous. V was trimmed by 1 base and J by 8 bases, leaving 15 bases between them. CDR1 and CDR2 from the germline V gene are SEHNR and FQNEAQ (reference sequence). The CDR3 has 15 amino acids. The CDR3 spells CASSLGNLRSDEQFF. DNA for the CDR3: TGTGCCAGCAGCTTAGGCAACCTTCGGAGCGATGAGCAGTTCTTC. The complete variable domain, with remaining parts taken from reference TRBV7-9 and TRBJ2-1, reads DTGVSQNPRHKITKRGQNVTFRCDPISEHNRLYWYRQTLGQGPEFLTYFQNEAQLEKSRLLSDRFSAERPKGSFSTLEIQRTEQGDSAMYLCASSLGNLRSDEQFFGPGTRLTVL.

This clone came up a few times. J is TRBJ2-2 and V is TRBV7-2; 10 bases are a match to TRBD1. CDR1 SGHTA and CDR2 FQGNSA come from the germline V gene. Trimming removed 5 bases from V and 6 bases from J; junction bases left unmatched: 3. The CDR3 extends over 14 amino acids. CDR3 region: CASSRQGAAGELFF. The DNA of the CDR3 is TGTGCCAGCAGCCGACAGGGGGCAGCCGGGGAGCTGTTTTTT.

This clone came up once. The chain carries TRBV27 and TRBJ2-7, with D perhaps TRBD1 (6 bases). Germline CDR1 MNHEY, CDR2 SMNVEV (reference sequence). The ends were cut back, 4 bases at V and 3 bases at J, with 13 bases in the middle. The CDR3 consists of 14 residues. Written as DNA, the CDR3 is TGTGCCAGCAGTTCCCCCTCGACAGGCTACGAGCAGTACTTC. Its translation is CASSSPSTGYEQYF.

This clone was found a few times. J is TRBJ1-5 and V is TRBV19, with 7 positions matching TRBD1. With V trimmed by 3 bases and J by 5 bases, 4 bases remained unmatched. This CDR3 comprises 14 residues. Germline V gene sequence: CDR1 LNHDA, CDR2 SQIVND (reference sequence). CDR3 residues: CASSIRQGDQPQHF. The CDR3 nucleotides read TGTGCCAGTAGTATCCGACAGGGTGATCAGCCCCAGCATTTT.